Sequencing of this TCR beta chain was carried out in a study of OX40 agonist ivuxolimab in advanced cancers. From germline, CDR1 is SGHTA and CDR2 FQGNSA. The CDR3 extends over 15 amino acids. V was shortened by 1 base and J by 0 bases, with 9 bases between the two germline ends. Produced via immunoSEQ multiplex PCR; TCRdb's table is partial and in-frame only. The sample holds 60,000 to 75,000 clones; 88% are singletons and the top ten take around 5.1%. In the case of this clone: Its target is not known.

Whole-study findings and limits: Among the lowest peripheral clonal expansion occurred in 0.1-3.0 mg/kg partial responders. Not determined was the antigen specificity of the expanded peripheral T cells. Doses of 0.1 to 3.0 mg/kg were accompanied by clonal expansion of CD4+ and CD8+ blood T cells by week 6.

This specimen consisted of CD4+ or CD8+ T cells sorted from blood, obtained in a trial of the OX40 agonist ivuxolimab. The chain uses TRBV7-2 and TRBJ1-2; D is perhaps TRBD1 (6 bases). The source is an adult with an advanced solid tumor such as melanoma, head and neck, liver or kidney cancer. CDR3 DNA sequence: TGTGCCAGCAGCTTAGGGTGGGGGCCTAACTATGGCTACACCTTC. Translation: CASSLGWGPNYGYTF. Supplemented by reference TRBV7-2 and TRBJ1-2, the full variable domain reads GAGVSQSPSNKVTEKGKDVELRCDPISGHTALYWYRQSLGQGLEFLIYFQGNSAPDKSGLPSDRFSAERTGGSVSTLTIQRTQQEDSAVYLCASSLGWGPNYGYTFGSGTRLTVV.